This TCR beta chain was identified during a study of Ad26.COV2.S vaccination and SARS-CoV-2 variants. The length of the CDR3 is 15 residues. V lost 0 bases and J lost 5, with 13 bases in between. Per germline, CDR1 MNHEY and CDR2 SVGAGI. Treatment defined: roughly 19 received Ad26.COV2.S at low or high dose, single or two shots; five or six received placebo; per-sample allocation not given. After the first vaccine or placebo injection, samples were drawn on day 63. In Boston, an adult donor aged 18-55 years took part. Sequencing was performed with immunoSEQ multiplex PCR; in TCRdb, only in-frame clones are kept and a portion is missing. The repertoire holds some 290,000 clones, with just under 85% as singletons.

The sequence was obtained from a person aged 18-65 years who received the Ad26.COV2.S COVID-19 vaccine or a placebo. The genes are TRBV6-5 and TRBJ2-5; D remains ambiguous. The sample was peripheral blood, taken in a trial of Ad26.COV2.S vaccine versus placebo. The CDR3 here is CASSYSASSGETQYF. The DNA for the CDR3 is TGTGCCAGCAGTTACTCGGCCTCTTCGGGCGAGACCCAGTACTTC.